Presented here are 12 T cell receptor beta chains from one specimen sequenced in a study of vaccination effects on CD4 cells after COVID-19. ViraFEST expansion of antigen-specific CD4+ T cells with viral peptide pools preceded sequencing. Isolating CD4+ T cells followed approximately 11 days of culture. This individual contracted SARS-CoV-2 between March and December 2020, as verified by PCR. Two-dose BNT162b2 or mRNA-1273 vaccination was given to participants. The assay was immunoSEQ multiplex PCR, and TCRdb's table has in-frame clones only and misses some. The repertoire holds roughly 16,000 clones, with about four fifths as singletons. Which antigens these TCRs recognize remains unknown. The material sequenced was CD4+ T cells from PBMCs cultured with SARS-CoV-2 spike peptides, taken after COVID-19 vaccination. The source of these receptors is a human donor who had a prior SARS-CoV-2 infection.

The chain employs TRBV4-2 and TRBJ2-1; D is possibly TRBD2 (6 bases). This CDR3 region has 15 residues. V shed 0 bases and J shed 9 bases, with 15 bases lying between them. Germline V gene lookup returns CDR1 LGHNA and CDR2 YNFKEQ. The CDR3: CASSQDLRGKGEQFF. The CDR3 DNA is TGTGCCAGCAGCCAAGATTTGCGGGGTAAGGGTGAGCAGTTCTTC.

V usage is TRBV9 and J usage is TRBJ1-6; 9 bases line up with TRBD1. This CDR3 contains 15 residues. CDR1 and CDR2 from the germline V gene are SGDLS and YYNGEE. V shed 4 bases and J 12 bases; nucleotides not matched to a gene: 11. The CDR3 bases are TGTGCCAGCAGCCCATCCGGGACAGGGTGGGGACCCCTCCACTTT. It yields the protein CASSPSGTGWGPLHF.

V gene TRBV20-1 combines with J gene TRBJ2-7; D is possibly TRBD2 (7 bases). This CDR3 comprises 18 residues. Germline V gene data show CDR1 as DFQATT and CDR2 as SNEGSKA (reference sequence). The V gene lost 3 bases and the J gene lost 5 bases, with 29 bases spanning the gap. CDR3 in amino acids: CSASWGGLAGGSLDEQYF. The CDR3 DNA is TGCAGTGCTAGTTGGGGGGGCTTAGCGGGTGGAAGTTTGGACGAGCAGTACTTC.

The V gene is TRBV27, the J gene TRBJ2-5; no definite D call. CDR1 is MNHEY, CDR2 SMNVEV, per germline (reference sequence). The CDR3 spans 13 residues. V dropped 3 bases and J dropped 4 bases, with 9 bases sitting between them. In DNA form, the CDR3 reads TGTGCCAGCAGTTTCCTCCTGGGAGAGACCCAGTACTTC. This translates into CASSFLLGETQYF.

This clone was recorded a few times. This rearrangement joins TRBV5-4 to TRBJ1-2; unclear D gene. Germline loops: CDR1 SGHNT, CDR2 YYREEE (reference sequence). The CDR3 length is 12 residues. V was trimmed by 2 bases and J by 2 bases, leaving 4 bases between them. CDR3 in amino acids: CASSFQNYGYTF. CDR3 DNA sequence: TGTGCCAGCAGCTTCCAGAACTATGGCTACACCTTC.

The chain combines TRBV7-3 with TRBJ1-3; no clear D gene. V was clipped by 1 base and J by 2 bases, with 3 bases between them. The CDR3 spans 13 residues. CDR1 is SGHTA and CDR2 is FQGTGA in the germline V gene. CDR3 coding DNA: TGTGCCAGCAGCTTAATAGCTGGAAACACCATATATTTT. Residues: CASSLIAGNTIYF.

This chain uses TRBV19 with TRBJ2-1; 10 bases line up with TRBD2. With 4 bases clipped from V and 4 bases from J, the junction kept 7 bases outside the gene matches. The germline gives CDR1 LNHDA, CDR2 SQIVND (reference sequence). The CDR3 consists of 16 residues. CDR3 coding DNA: TGTGCCAGTAGTACCGGCGGACTAGCGGCTTACAATGAGCAGTTCTTC. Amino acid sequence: CASSTGGLAAYNEQFF.

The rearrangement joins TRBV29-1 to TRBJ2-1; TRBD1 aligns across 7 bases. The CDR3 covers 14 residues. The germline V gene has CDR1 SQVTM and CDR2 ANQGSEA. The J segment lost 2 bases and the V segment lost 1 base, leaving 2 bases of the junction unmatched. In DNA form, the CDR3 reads TGCAGCGTTGAAGGGGGACAGCCCTACAATGAGCAGTTCTTC. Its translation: CSVEGGQPYNEQFF.

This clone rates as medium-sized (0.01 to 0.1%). This chain's CDR3 is CASRLAGFFDTQYF. The CDR3 DNA reads TGCGCCAGCAGACTAGCGGGGTTCTTCGATACGCAGTATTTT. The rearrangement uses TRBV5-1 and TRBJ2-3, with 10 positions matching TRBD2. Germline-derived CDR1 and CDR2 are SGHRS and YFSETQ. The trim removed 5 bases at V and 6 bases at J, leaving 6 bases unmatched. CDR3 length: 14 amino acids. The whole variable domain, filled in from reference TRBV5-1 and TRBJ2-3, reads KAGVTQTPRYLIKTRGQQVTLSCSPISGHRSVSWYQQTPGQGLQFLFEYFSETQRNKGNFPGRFSGRQFSNSRSEMNVSTLELGDSALYLCASRLAGFFDTQYFGPGTRLTVL.

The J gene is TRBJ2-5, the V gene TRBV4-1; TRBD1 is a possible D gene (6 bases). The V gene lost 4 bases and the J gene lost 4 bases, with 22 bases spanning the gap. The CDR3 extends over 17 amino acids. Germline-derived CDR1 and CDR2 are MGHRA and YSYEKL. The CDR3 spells CASSPRYTGDMGETQYF. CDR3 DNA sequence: TGCGCCAGCAGCCCAAGATATACCGGGGACATGGGAGAGACCCAGTACTTC.

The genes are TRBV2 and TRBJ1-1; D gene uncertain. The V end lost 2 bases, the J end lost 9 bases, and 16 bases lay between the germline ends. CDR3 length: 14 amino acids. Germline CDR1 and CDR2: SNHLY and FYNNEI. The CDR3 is CASSEFNTSPQAFF. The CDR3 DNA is TGTGCCAGCAGTGAATTCAATACTAGCCCCCAAGCTTTCTTT.

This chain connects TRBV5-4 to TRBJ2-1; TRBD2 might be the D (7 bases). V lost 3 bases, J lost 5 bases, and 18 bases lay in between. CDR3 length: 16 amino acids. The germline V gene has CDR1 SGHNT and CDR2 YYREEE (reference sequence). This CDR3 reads CASSWTGTGGHNEQFF. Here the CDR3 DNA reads TGTGCCAGCAGCTGGACCGGGACGGGGGGCCACAATGAGCAGTTCTTC. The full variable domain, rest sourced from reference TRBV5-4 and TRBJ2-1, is ETGVTQSPTHLIKTRGQQVTLRCSSQSGHNTVSWYQQALGQGPQFIFQYYREEENGRGNFPPRFSGLQFPNYSSELNVNALELDDSALYLCASSWTGTGGHNEQFFGPGTRLTVL.